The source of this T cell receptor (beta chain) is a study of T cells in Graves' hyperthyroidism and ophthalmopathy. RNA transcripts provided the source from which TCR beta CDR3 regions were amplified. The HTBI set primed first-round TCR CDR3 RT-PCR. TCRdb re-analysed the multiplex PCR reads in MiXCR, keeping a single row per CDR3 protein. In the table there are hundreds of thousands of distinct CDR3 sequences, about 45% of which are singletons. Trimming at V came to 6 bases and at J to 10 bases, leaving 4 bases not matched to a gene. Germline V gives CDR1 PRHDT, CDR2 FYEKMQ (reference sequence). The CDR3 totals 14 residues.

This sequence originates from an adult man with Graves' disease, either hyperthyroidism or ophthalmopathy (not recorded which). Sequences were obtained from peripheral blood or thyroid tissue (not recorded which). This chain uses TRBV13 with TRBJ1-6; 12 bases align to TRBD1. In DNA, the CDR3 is TGTGCCAGCAGTGAGGGACAGGGGGCCTCACCCCTCCACTTT. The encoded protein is CASSEGQGASPLHF. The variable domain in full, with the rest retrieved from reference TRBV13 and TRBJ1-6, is AAGVIQSPRHLIKEKRETATLKCYPIPRHDTVYWYQQGPGQDPQFLISFYEKMQSDKGSIPDRFSAQQFSDYHSELNMSSLELGDSALYFCASSEGQGASPLHFGNGTRLTVT.